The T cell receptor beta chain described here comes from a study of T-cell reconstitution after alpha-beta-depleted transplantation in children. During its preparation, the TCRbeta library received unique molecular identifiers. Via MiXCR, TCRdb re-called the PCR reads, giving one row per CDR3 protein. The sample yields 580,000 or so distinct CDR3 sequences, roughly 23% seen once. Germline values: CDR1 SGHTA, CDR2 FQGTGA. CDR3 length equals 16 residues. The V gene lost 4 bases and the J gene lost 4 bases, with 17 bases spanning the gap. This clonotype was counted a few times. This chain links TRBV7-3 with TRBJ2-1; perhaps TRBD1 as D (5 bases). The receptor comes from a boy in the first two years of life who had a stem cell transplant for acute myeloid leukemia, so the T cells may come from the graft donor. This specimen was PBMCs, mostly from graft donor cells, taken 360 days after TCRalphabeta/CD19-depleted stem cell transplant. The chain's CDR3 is CASSSGQIGQYNEQFF. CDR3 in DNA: TGTGCCAGCAGCTCTGGGCAAATAGGACAATACAATGAGCAGTTCTTC. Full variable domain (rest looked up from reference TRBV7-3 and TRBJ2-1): GAGVSQTPSNKVTEKGKYVELRCDPISGHTALYWYRQSLGQGPEFLIYFQGTGAADDSGLPNDRFFAVRPEGSVSTLKIQRTERGDSAVYLCASSSGQIGQYNEQFFGPGTRLTVL.